These T cell receptor beta chains were read from a single sample in a study of blood T cell repertoires in COVID-19. The method was immunoSEQ multiplex PCR; TCRdb's version includes in-frame clones alone and lacks a portion of them. The sample records just over 650,000 clones, 85% to 90% being singletons. Sequenced input: peripheral blood. The receptors were sampled from a woman aged 18-30 years with acute or convalescent COVID-19. CDR3s include the opening cysteine and the closing phenylalanine or tryptophan. The D gene is left open where the match is weak. The size of a clone is reported for some rows only, either as once, few or many, or as a class for expanded clones.

j_call,clone_size,d_call,v_call,cdr3_aa,cdr3_nt
TRBJ1-4,.,TRBD1,TRBV6-5,CASSYQGDRVHEKLFF,TGTGCCAGCAGTTACCAAGGGGACAGGGTGCATGAAAAACTGTTTTTT
TRBJ2-7,.,.,TRBV10-3,CAIGGTYEQYF,TGTGCCATCGGGGGGACCTACGAGCAGTACTTC
TRBJ1-2,.,TRBD1,TRBV7-9,CASPLGGTGNYGYTF,TGTGCCAGCCCGCTTGGGGGGACAGGGAACTATGGCTACACCTTC
TRBJ1-2,.,.,TRBV20-1,CSARTGGYTF,TGCAGTGCTAGGACGGGGGGCTACACCTTC
TRBJ2-1,.,TRBD1,TRBV5-1,CASSPPTGLGYNEQFF,TGCGCCAGCAGCCCCCCGACAGGGCTGGGTTACAATGAGCAGTTCTTC
TRBJ1-2,.,TRBD1,TRBV4-1,CASSHSGQGEGGYTF,TGCGCCAGCAGCCATTCCGGACAGGGGGAGGGTGGCTACACCTTC
TRBJ1-3,.,TRBD1,TRBV7-2,CASSWRQGALENTIYF,TGTGCCAGCAGCTGGAGACAGGGGGCCTTGGAAAACACCATATATTTT
TRBJ2-3,.,TRBD1,TRBV19,CASSKLPGQLTDTQYF,TGTGCCAGTAGTAAGCTACCGGGACAGCTCACAGATACGCAGTATTTT
TRBJ1-2,.,TRBD1,TRBV4-1,CASSQDWGQKTYGYTF,TGCGCCAGCAGCCAAGACTGGGGACAGAAAACCTATGGCTACACCTTC
TRBJ1-1,.,.,TRBV25-1,CASSDPPGGATEAFF,TGTGCCAGCAGTGACCCCCCGGGTGGGGCAACTGAAGCTTTCTTT
TRBJ1-1,.,.,TRBV12-3/TRBV12-4,CASINPQGNAFF,TGTGCCAGCATTAACCCCCAGGGGAACGCTTTCTTT
TRBJ1-2,.,TRBD1,TRBV3-1/TRBV3-2,CASSQPTGTGVGYTF,TGTGCCAGCAGCCAACCCACCGGGACAGGGGTGGGCTACACCTTC
TRBJ1-4,.,.,TRBV6-5,CASSFSFVEANEKLFF,TGTGCCAGCAGTTTCTCCTTTGTGGAGGCTAATGAAAAACTGTTTTTT
TRBJ1-1,.,.,TRBV11-2,CASSLGQSEAFF,TGTGCCAGCAGCTTGGGCCAGTCTGAAGCTTTCTTT
TRBJ1-1,.,.,TRBV7-9,CASSLGLMNTEAFF,TGTGCCAGCAGCTTAGGACTGATGAACACTGAAGCTTTCTTT
TRBJ1-5,.,.,TRBV19,CASKANRDQPQHF,TGTGCCAGTAAGGCGAACAGGGATCAGCCCCAGCATTTT
TRBJ2-2,.,TRBD1,TRBV5-1,CASSKDRERTGELFF,TGCGCCAGCAGCAAGGACAGGGAACGCACCGGGGAGCTGTTTTTT
TRBJ2-5,.,.,TRBV27,CASSFGTARQETQYF,TGTGCCAGCAGTTTCGGGACTGCCCGGCAAGAGACCCAGTACTTC
TRBJ2-3,.,.,TRBV7-2,CASSPTKPQDTQYF,TGTGCCAGCAGCCCCACAAAACCGCAAGATACGCAGTATTTT
TRBJ1-5,.,.,TRBV6-4,CASSAQRNQPQHF,TGTGCCAGCAGCGCACAGAGAAATCAGCCCCAGCATTTT
TRBJ1-5,.,.,TRBV4-3,CASSQEQGSNQPQHF,TGCGCCAGCAGCCAGGAACAGGGAAGCAATCAGCCCCAGCATTTT
TRBJ1-2,.,TRBD1,TRBV7-9,CASSFPGGFYGYTF,TGTGCCAGCAGCTTCCCAGGGGGCTTTTATGGCTACACCTTC
TRBJ2-5,.,.,TRBV20-1,CSASWPEETQYF,TGCAGTGCTAGTTGGCCAGAAGAGACCCAGTACTTC
TRBJ2-7,.,TRBD2,TRBV27,CASSLVGTTTYEQYF,TGTGCCAGCAGTTTGGTCGGGACTACTACCTACGAGCAGTACTTC
TRBJ2-2,.,.,TRBV6-5,CASSYRTDDELFF,TGTGCCAGCAGTTACCGGACAGATGATGAGCTTTTTTTT
TRBJ1-6,.,.,TRBV30,CAGDAGNSPLHF,TGTGCCGGAGACGCGGGGAATTCACCCCTCCACTTT
TRBJ2-4,.,TRBD2,TRBV5-4,CASRGAGGGIQYF,TGCGCCAGCCGCGGGGCGGGGGGGGGCATTCAGTACTTC
TRBJ2-7,.,TRBD2,TRBV10-3,CAISEIPREGKRHYEQYF,TGTGCCATCAGTGAGATCCCCCGGGAGGGTAAACGCCACTACGAGCAGTACTTC
TRBJ1-1,.,.,TRBV19,CASGGAAFF,TGTGCCAGTGGTGGGGCGGCTTTCTTT
TRBJ1-2,.,.,TRBV6-4,CASSDGDSRNGYTF,TGTGCCAGCAGTGACGGAGACAGCAGAAATGGCTACACCTTC
TRBJ2-7,.,.,TRBV4-1,CASSQGDRTYEQYF,TGCGCCAGCAGCCAAGGCGACAGAACCTACGAGCAGTACTTC
TRBJ1-5,.,TRBD1,TRBV4-1,CASSQGWPGQRNQPQHF,TGCGCCAGCAGCCAAGGGTGGCCGGGACAGCGCAATCAGCCCCAGCATTTT
TRBJ1-1,.,.,TRBV5-6,CASSLADRQATEAFF,TGTGCCAGCAGCTTGGCCGACAGACAAGCCACTGAAGCTTTCTTT
TRBJ2-3,.,TRBD2,TRBV3-1/TRBV3-2,CASSPSGWGTDTQYF,TGTGCCAGCAGCCCTAGCGGGTGGGGCACAGATACGCAGTATTTT
TRBJ1-4,few,.,TRBV4-1,CASSREDYEKLFF,TGCGCCAGCAGCCGAGAGGACTATGAAAAACTGTTTTTT
TRBJ1-5,.,.,TRBV7-2,CASSLLSGQPQHF,TGTGCCAGCAGCTTATTGTCGGGTCAGCCCCAGCATTTT
TRBJ2-2,.,.,TRBV28,CASSLGAGELFF,TGTGCCAGCAGCCTGGGGGCAGGGGAGCTGTTTTTT
TRBJ1-6,.,.,TRBV27,CASSLSIFSSYNSPLHF,TGTGCCAGCAGTTTATCGATTTTCAGCTCCTATAATTCACCCCTCCACTTT
TRBJ1-5,few,.,TRBV19,CASSINGRGMGQPQHF,TGTGCCAGTAGTATAAACGGTAGGGGGATGGGGCAGCCCCAGCATTTT
TRBJ2-3,.,TRBD2,TRBV5-1,CASSLRSSGGATDTQYF,TGCGCCAGCAGCTTAAGGTCTAGCGGGGGGGCTACAGATACGCAGTATTTT
TRBJ2-2,once,TRBD2,TRBV27,CASSLSKGRVVSTGELFF,TGTGCCAGCAGTTTATCGAAGGGGAGGGTTGTCTCCACCGGGGAGCTGTTTTTT
TRBJ1-1,.,.,TRBV5-1,CASTGEADTEAFF,TGCGCCAGCACTGGCGAGGCCGACACTGAAGCTTTCTTT
TRBJ2-2,.,TRBD2,TRBV10-3,CAISEQLAGTTGELFF,TGTGCCATCAGTGAGCAACTAGCGGGAACCACCGGGGAGCTGTTTTTT
TRBJ2-4,.,.,TRBV11-2,CASTNPGENIQYF,TGTGCCAGCACCAACCCAGGGGAAAACATTCAGTACTTC
TRBJ2-1,once,TRBD2,TRBV6-5,CASSRVAGAYNEQFF,TGTGCCAGCAGCCGGGTAGCGGGAGCTTACAATGAGCAGTTCTTC
TRBJ1-5,.,.,TRBV30,CAWSNRVSNQPQHF,TGTGCCTGGAGTAACAGGGTAAGCAATCAGCCCCAGCATTTT
TRBJ2-7,.,TRBD2,TRBV29-1,CSAKRGYYEQYF,TGCAGCGCCAAGCGGGGATACTACGAGCAGTACTTC
TRBJ1-2,once,.,TRBV19,CASSIPGQWGYTF,TGTGCCAGTAGTATCCCCGGACAGTGGGGCTACACCTTC
TRBJ1-5,.,.,TRBV5-8,CASSLEGYYSNQPQHF,TGTGCCAGCAGCTTGGAGGGGTACTATAGCAATCAGCCCCAGCATTTT
TRBJ1-4,.,.,TRBV7-6,CASSYLEGNEKLFF,TGTGCCAGCAGCTACCTTGAGGGTAATGAAAAACTGTTTTTT
TRBJ2-3,.,.,TRBV29-1,CSGRGRDGDTQYF,TGCAGCGGGCGTGGGAGAGACGGAGATACGCAGTATTTT
TRBJ2-5,.,TRBD2,TRBV7-2,CASSLVMAGAGGPFVAQYF,TGTGCCAGCAGCTTAGTTATGGCAGGGGCGGGGGGGCCTTTTGTAGCCCAGTACTTC